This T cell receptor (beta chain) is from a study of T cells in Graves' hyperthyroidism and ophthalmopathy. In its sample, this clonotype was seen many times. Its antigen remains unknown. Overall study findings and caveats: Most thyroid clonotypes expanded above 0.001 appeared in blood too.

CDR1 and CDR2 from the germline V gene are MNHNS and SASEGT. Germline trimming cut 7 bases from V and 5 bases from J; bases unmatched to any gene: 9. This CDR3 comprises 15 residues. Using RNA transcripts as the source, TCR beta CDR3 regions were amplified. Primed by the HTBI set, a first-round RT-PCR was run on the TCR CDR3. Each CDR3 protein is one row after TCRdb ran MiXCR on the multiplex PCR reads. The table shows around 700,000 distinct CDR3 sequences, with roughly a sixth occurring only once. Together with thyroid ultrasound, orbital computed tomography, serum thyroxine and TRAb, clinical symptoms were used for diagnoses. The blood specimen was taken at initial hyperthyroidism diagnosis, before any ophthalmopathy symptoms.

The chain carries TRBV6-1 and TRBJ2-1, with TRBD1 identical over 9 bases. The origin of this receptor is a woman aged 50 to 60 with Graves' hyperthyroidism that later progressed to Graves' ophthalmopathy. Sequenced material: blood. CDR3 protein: CASTGADRGNNEQFF. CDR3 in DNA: TGTGCCAGCACGGGTGCGGACAGGGGAAACAATGAGCAGTTCTTC.